One sample yielded the 9 T cell receptor beta chains listed below, sequenced in a study of cytomegalovirus exposure and HLA in healthy donors. PCR amplification relied on 60 Vbeta primers (plus 13 Jbeta primers). The assay was immunoSEQ multiplex PCR, and TCRdb's table has in-frame clones only and misses some. The sample includes 170,000 or so clones, 75% to 90% seen only once; the top ten take 1.5% to 2%. Input material: PBMCs. The receptors derive from a young woman in good health and CMV-seronegative.

This sequence joins TRBV27 and TRBJ1-5; TRBD1 is a possible D gene (5 bases). Germline V gives CDR1 MNHEY, CDR2 SMNVEV (reference sequence). The CDR3 is 16 residues long. V was shortened by 5 bases and J by 2 bases, with 16 bases between the two germline ends. CDR3 DNA: TGTGCCAGCAGTCCCCAAAACAGGAGAGGCAATCAGCCCCAGCATTTT. This encodes CASSPQNRRGNQPQHF.

The chain has TRBV11-1 and TRBJ2-7; 10 bases agree with TRBD1. Trimming took 5 bases from V and 3 from J; bases not matched to a gene: 10. CDR1 SGHAT and CDR2 FQDESV come from the germline V gene (reference sequence). This CDR3 is 16 amino acids long. The CDR3 DNA reads as TGTGCCAGCAGCCCCCGGAACAGGACAGGGGGCTACGAGCAGTACTTC. Amino acids: CASSPRNRTGGYEQYF. The whole variable domain, filled in from reference TRBV11-1 and TRBJ2-7, reads EAEVAQSPRYKITEKSQAVAFWCDPISGHATLYWYRQILGQGPELLVQFQDESVVDDSQLPKDRFSAERLKGVDSTLKIQPAELGDSAMYLCASSPRNRTGGYEQYFGPGTRLTVT.

This clone was recorded a few times. The chain recombines TRBV28 with TRBJ2-5; 8 nucleotides align to TRBD2. Germline V gene data show CDR1 as MDHEN and CDR2 as SYDVKM. V was pared by 1 base and J by 5 bases, with 15 bases of the junction left unmatched. The CDR3 covers 18 residues. As DNA, the CDR3 is TGTGCCAGCAGTTTATTTTATGTATCGAATAGCGGGACTGAGACCCAGTACTTC. The encoded protein is CASSLFYVSNSGTETQYF.

The CDR3 region is CASNFAGSSYEQYF. The CDR3 DNA reads as TGTGCCAGCAACTTTGCGGGCAGCTCCTACGAGCAGTACTTC. This rearrangement joins TRBV2 to TRBJ2-7, with D maybe TRBD2 (5 bases). Germline CDR1 reads SNHLY; CDR2 reads FYNNEI. CDR3 size: 14 residues. V was clipped by 7 bases and J by 0 bases, with 13 bases between them.

The sample holds a few counts of this clone. The rearrangement links TRBV5-1 to TRBJ1-4; weak D call: TRBD1 (5 bases). Trimming took off 3 bases at V and 10 bases at J, with 25 bases between the two ends. The CDR3 is 17 residues long. Germline V CDR1 and CDR2: SGHRS, YFSETQ. This CDR3 is CASSSLGHLGPFGKLFF. The CDR3 DNA follows: TGCGCCAGCAGCTCCCTAGGACACTTAGGGCCTTTCGGAAAACTGTTTTTT.

This chain connects TRBV7-2 to TRBJ2-7, with D perhaps TRBD2 (5 bases). Looked up from germline, CDR1 is SGHTA and CDR2 is FQGNSA. This CDR3 has 14 residues. V was pared by 3 bases and J by 3 bases, with 12 bases between. The CDR3 sequence: CASSFGVPLYEQYF. The CDR3 DNA is TGTGCCAGCAGCTTCGGGGTCCCTCTCTACGAGCAGTACTTC.

The chain uses TRBV6-1 and TRBJ2-7, with 9 bases that match TRBD1. With V trimmed by 2 bases and J by 3 bases, 5 bases remained unmatched. CDR3 length equals 15 residues. The germline V gene encodes CDR1 MNHNS and CDR2 SASEGT. The CDR3 loop is CASSETGGDFYEQYF. CDR3 bases: TGTGCCAGCAGTGAAACAGGGGGCGATTTCTACGAGCAGTACTTC.

This CDR3 is CASSEGGGNYGYTF. CDR3 nucleotide sequence: TGTGCCAGCAGTGAAGGAGGAGGGAACTATGGCTACACCTTC. The chain uses TRBV6-4 and TRBJ1-2; D not certain. The CDR3 contains 14 residues. Trimming shortened V by 3 bases and J by 2 bases, and 10 bases separated the two germline ends. CDR1 and CDR2 (germline): MRHNA, SNTAGT.

This chain joins TRBV6-6 and TRBJ2-7; D might be TRBD2 (6 bases). The germline CDR1 and CDR2 sequences are MNHNY and SVGAGI (reference sequence). The ends were cut back, 6 bases at V and 0 bases at J, with 18 bases in the middle. The CDR3 has 16 amino acids. CDR3 in DNA: TGTGCCAGCAGCCCACACCCGAGGCGGGACTCCTACGAGCAGTACTTC. Translating it yields CASSPHPRRDSYEQYF.